The clone carrying this TCR beta chain was detected a few times. Antigen unknown. Sorted populations all had greater than 95% purity. Expressed TCRB transcripts got sequenced, as all isolated RNA was reverse transcribed. The average read count of naive, central memory and regulatory T cell samples was about 3.57 million. TCRdb keeps only in-frame clones here, not all; method: immunoSEQ multiplex PCR. The data show around 280,000 clones, 15% seen once. The entry originates in a study of beta chain features in type 1 diabetes. Study-wide results and limits: Among patients with Type 1 diabetes, TCRB CDR3s were moderately but significantly shorter in every one of the four CD4+ subsets.

The CDR3 length is 16 residues. The V end was cut by 0 bases, the J end by 2 bases, with 12 bases between. Germline V CDR1 and CDR2: MNHNY, SVGAGI (reference sequence). This sequence originates from a young man with type 1 diabetes. Sequencing used naive CD4+ T cells from blood. The V call is TRBV6-6, the J call TRBJ2-3, with D possibly TRBD2 on 6 matching bases. The CDR3: CASSYSSASVTDTQYF. CDR3 sequence (DNA): TGTGCCAGCAGTTACTCGTCGGCTAGCGTCACAGATACGCAGTATTTT.